This T cell receptor (beta chain) originates from a study of T cell responses to AZD1222 COVID-19 vaccine. Study summary: Both about-4-week and about-12-week second-dose recipients were combined. Overall study results and limits: Baseline testing showed seropositivity in only a handful of AZD1222 recipients. Spike-specific TCR breadth and depth rose after two AZD1222 doses. In all cases, repertoires were sampled only after the peak T cell response.

The method was immunoSEQ multiplex PCR; TCRdb's version includes in-frame clones alone and lacks a portion of them. The sample lists approximately 140,000 clones, 75% to 95% occurring once. Trimming took 0 bases from V and 2 from J; bases not matched to a gene: 7. From germline, CDR1 is GTSNPN and CDR2 SVGIG (reference sequence). The CDR3 consists of 15 residues. Details on this clone: Its antigen is still unknown.

The chain has TRBV30 and TRBJ2-7, with TRBD1 matching 7 bases. The TCR was taken from an adult in good health. The sequencing here drew on peripheral blood, taken on day 0 of AZD1222 vaccination. CDR3 in amino acids: CAWSVPATGPYEQYF. Here the CDR3 DNA reads TGTGCCTGGAGTGTACCAGCGACAGGGCCCTACGAGCAGTACTTC.